A single sample gave rise to the 14 T cell receptor beta chains below, sequenced in a study of blood T cells in healthy people across ages. Primers used in a second PCR of about 7 to 11 cycles were a sample-barcoded 5' primer and a J-beta primer mix. TCRdb reprocessed the 5' RACE reads via MiXCR and lists one record per CDR3 protein. This table holds 780,000 or so distinct CDR3 sequences, 25% found once. These records were also assigned to another study, of T cells of mothers and their children.

The source material was blood. All receptors come from a boy aged 5-17 years in good health.

The genes are TRBV7-2 and TRBJ1-4; 8 nucleotides agree with TRBD1. The CDR3 has 15 amino acids. The germline CDR1 and CDR2 sequences are SGHTA and FQGNSA. J gave up 7 bases and V 4 bases, and 8 bases lay outside the gene matches. The CDR3 DNA reads TGTGCCAGCAGCTACTCCCAGGGGGCTTTTGAAAAACTGTTTTTT. It specifies CASSYSQGAFEKLFF.

This clonotype was detected a few times. The CDR3, as DNA: TGTGCCAGCAGCCCTAAATTGTGGGGACTGGGTCCTAGCGAGCAGTACTTC. Its translation: CASSPKLWGLGPSEQYF. V and J are TRBV3-1 and TRBJ2-7, with D maybe TRBD2 (6 bases). Trimming shortened V by 4 bases and J by 6 bases, and 25 bases separated the two germline ends. The CDR3 contains 17 residues. Per germline, CDR1 LGHDT and CDR2 YNNKEL (reference sequence).

This chain uses TRBV29-1 with TRBJ1-1, with TRBD1 as a possible D gene (5 bases). Germline lookup yields CDR1 SQVTM and CDR2 ANQGSEA. The CDR3 extends over 12 amino acids. Between the trimmed V and J ends, which lost 7 bases and 4 bases, there was a span of 13 bases. The CDR3 DNA reads as TGCAGCGCTGGGACGGCGAGCACTGAAGCTTTCTTT. Its protein product is CSAGTASTEAFF.

This chain joins TRBV6-2 or TRBV6-3 and TRBJ1-2, with D perhaps matching TRBD1 (5 bases). The germline V gene encodes CDR1 MNHEY and CDR2 SVGEGT. V shed 6 bases and J shed 0 bases, with 20 bases lying between them. The CDR3 is 17 amino acids. Here the CDR3 DNA reads TGTGCCAGCAGCCTGGCGAGGGTCGGCAGGGCTAACTATGGCTACACCTTC. It is translated as CASSLARVGRANYGYTF.

This clonotype was observed a handful of times. The chain carries TRBV5-1 and TRBJ2-3; D tentatively reads TRBD1 or TRBD2 (5 bases each). Germline values: CDR1 SGHRS, CDR2 YFSETQ. The CDR3 is 17 amino acids. V shed 4 bases and J shed 5 bases, with 23 bases lying between them. The DNA of the CDR3 is TGCGCCAGCAGCCTGACCCCGGGACGAAAGGGAATAGATACGCAGTATTTT. It yields the protein CASSLTPGRKGIDTQYF.

In its sample, this clonotype was seen a few times. V and J are TRBV24-1 and TRBJ2-1, with D tentatively TRBD2 (6 bases). Germline lookup yields CDR1 KGHDR and CDR2 SFDVKD. This CDR3 has 17 residues. With 3 bases removed from V and 5 bases from J, the gap between germline ends came to 19 bases. This CDR3 reads CATSDTRRGGRDNEQFF. The CDR3 bases are TGTGCCACCAGTGATACCCGAAGGGGAGGAAGGGACAATGAGCAGTTCTTC.

This clonotype was seen more than once but under ten times. The chain employs TRBV7-3 and TRBJ2-1, with 9 bases aligning to TRBD2. The junction had 4 bases not matched to a gene; V was cut back by 0 bases and J by 4 bases. The germline V gene encodes CDR1 SGHTA and CDR2 FQGTGA. The CDR3 runs to 16 residues. The CDR3 loop is CASSLTGTSFYNEQFF. The CDR3 nucleotides are TGTGCCAGCAGCTTAACCGGGACTAGCTTTTACAATGAGCAGTTCTTC.

The rearrangement links TRBV29-1 to TRBJ1-6; no clear D. Trimming left V 5 bases short and J 9 bases short, with 29 bases between. The CDR3 is 18 amino acids. Germline values: CDR1 SQVTM, CDR2 ANQGSEA. CDR3 bases: TGCAGCGTTTTACCCACTAACCTGAGACTCCAACCCTGTTCACCCCTCCACTTT. This encodes CSVLPTNLRLQPCSPLHF.

V usage is TRBV2 and J usage is TRBJ1-4; D gene unclear. CDR3 size: 13 residues. Trimming pared 4 bases from V and 5 bases from J, leaving 8 bases between. CDR1 and CDR2 (germline): SNHLY, FYNNEI. This CDR3 is CASSGPANEKLFF. The CDR3 nucleotides are TGTGCCAGCAGTGGGCCAGCGAATGAAAAACTGTTTTTT.

This sequence joins TRBV6-5 and TRBJ2-7; D is unclear. This CDR3 region has 14 residues. Germline V lookup: CDR1 MNHEY, CDR2 SVGAGI. Trimming took off 0 bases at V and 8 bases at J, with 14 bases between the two ends. DNA of the CDR3: TGTGCCAGCAGTTACTCGGGGTTGTCCGTAAAGCAGTACTTC. It is translated as CASSYSGLSVKQYF.

In this sample, this clonotype turned up a few times. V usage is TRBV3-1 and J usage is TRBJ2-7, with D possibly TRBD1 on 6 matching bases. The CDR3 extends over 15 amino acids. Trimming stripped 1 base from V and 5 bases from J, with 15 bases between. The germline V gene has CDR1 LGHDT and CDR2 YNNKEL (reference sequence). CDR3 bases: TGTGCCAGCAGCCAAGCAGGGGCCAATGTCGACGAGCAGTACTTC. This translates into CASSQAGANVDEQYF.

In this sample, this clonotype turned up a few times. The rearrangement uses TRBV4-1 and TRBJ1-5, with TRBD1 identical over 8 bases. The CDR3 extends over 16 amino acids. V shed 3 bases, J shed 6 bases, and the junction held 10 bases outside the gene matches. Germline loops: CDR1 MGHRA, CDR2 YSYEKL. In nucleotides, the CDR3 is TGCGCCAGCAGCCAGCAGGGGCAGGGGGCCGGTCAGCCCCAGCATTTT. The encoded protein is CASSQQGQGAGQPQHF.

The sample holds a few counts of this clonotype. The chain has TRBV29-1 and TRBJ2-7; 8 bases match TRBD1. Germline values: CDR1 SQVTM, CDR2 ANQGSEA. J gave up 5 bases and V 2 bases, and 2 bases lay outside the gene matches. The CDR3 spans 12 residues. The CDR3 nucleotides read TGCAGCGTTGAACAGGGGGCCAACGAGCAGTACTTC. Protein product: CSVEQGANEQYF.

This clonotype showed up just a few times. The rearrangement joins TRBV9 to TRBJ2-7; 7 nucleotides agree with TRBD2. J was trimmed by 1 base and V by 3 bases; bases with no gene match: 4. This CDR3 comprises 14 residues. Germline V gene sequence: CDR1 SGDLS, CDR2 YYNGEE. DNA for the CDR3: TGTGCCAGCAGCGCTGCTAGCGGATCCTACGAGCAGTACTTC. It yields the protein CASSAASGSYEQYF.